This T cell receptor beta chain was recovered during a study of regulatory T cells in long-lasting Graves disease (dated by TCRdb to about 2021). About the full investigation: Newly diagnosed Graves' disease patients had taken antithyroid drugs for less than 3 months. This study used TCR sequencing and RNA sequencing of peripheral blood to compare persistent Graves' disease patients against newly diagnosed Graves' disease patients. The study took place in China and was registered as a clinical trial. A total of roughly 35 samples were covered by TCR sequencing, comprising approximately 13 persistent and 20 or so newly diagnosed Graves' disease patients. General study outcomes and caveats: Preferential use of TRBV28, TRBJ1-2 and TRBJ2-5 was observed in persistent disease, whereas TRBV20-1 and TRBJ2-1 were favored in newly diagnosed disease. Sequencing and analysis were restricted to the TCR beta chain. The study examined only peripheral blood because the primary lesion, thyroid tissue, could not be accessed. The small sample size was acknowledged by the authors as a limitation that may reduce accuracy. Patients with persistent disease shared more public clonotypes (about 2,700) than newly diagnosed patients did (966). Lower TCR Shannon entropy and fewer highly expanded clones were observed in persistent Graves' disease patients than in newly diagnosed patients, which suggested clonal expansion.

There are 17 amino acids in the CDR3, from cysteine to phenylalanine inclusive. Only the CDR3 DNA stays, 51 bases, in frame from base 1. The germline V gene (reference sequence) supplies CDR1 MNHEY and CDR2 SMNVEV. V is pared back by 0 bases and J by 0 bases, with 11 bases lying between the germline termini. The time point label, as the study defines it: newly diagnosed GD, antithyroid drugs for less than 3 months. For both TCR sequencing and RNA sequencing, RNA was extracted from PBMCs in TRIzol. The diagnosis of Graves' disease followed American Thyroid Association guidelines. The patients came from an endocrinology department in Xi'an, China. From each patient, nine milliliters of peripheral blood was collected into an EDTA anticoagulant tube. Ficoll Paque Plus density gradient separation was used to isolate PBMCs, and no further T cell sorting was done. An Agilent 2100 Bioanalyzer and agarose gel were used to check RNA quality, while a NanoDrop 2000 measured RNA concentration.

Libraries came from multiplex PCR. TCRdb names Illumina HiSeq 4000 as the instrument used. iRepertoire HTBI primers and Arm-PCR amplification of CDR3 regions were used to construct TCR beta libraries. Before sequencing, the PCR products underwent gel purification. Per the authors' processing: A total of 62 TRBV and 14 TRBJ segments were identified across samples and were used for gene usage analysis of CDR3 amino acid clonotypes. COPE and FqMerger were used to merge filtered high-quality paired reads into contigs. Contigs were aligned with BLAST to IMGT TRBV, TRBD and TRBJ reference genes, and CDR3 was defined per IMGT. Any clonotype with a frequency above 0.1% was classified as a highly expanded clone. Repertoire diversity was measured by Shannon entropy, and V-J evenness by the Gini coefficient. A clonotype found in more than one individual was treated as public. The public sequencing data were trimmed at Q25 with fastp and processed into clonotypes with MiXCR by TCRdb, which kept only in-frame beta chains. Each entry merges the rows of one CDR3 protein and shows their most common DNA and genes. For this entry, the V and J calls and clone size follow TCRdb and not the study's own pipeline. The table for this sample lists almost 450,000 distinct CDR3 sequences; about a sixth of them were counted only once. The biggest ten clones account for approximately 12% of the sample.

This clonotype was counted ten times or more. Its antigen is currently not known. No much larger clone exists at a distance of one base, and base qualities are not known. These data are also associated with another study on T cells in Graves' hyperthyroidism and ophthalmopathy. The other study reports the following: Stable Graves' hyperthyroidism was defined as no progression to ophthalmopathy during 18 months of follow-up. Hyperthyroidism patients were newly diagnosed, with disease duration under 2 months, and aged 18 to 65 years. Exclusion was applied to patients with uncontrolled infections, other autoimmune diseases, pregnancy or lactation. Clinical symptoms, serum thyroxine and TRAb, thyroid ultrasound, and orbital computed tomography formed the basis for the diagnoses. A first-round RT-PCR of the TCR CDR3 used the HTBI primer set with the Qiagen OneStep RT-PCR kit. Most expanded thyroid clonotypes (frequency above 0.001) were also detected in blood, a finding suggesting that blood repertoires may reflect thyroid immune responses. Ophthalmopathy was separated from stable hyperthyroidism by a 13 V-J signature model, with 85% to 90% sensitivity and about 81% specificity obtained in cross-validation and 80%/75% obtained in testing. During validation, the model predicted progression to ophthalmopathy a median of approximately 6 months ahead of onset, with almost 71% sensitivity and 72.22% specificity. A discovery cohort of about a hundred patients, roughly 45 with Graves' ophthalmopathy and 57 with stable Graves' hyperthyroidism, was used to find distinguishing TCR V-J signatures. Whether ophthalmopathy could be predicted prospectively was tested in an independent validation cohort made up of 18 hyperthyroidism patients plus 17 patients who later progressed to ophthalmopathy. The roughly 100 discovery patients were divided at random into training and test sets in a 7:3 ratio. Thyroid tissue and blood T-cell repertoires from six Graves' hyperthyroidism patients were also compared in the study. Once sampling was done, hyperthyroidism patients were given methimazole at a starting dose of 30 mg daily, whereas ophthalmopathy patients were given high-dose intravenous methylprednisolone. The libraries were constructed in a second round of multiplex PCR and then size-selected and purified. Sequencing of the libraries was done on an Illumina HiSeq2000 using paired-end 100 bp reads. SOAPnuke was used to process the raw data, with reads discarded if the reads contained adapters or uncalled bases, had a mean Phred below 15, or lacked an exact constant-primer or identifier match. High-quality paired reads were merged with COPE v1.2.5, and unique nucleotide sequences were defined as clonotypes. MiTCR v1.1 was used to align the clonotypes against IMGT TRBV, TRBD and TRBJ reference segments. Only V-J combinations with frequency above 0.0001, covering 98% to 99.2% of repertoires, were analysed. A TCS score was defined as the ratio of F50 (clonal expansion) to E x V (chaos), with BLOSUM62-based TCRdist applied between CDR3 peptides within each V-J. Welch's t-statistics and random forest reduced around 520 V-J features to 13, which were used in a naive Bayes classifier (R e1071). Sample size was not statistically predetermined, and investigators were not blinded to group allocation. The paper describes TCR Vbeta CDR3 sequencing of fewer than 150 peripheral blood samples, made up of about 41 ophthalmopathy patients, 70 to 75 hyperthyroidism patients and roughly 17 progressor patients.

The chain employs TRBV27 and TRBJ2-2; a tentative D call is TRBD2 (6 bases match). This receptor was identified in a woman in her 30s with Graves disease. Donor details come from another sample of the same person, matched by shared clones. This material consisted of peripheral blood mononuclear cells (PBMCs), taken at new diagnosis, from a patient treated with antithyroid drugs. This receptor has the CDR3 CASSLSRGLANTGELFF. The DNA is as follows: TGTGCCAGCAGTTTATCGAGGGGACTCGCGAACACCGGGGAGCTGTTTTTT.